This T cell receptor beta chain derives from a study of blood T cell repertoires in COVID-19. Study in general: There were acute and convalescent COVID-19 samples, and they came from the United States, Italy and Spain.

The assay was immunoSEQ multiplex PCR, and TCRdb's table has in-frame clones only and misses some. The table shows about 180,000 clones, with 80% to 90% occurring only once. One Seattle source followed patients from active infection through their disease course. The receptor was isolated from a woman between 45 and 60 years old with COVID-19, enrolled during active disease. The material sequenced was peripheral blood.

CDR3 nucleotides: TGTGCTAGTGGTTTGGCAGAACAGCCCCAGCATTTT. Translating it yields CASGLAEQPQHF. The chain carries TRBV12-5 and TRBJ1-5; no clear D. This CDR3 is 12 amino acids long. Germline V lookup: CDR1 LGHNT, CDR2 FRNRAP. V shed 1 base and J shed 7 bases, with 5 bases lying between them. The full variable domain, in which reference TRBV12-5 and TRBJ1-5 provide the parts outside the CDR3, is DARVTQTPRHKVTEMGQEVTMRCQPILGHNTVFWYRQTMMQGLELLAYFRNRAPLDDSGMPKDRFSAEMPDATLATLKIQPSEPRDSAVYFCASGLAEQPQHFGDGTRLSIL.